This TCR beta chain appears in the sequencing data of a study of glioma-infiltrating T cells. The table lists this clonotype with a few counts. Its target is unknown. The iRepertoire nested amplicon-rescue multiplex PCR amplified TCR alpha and beta CDR3s from RNA. One-step reverse transcription and amplification started from approximately 100-400 ng of tissue mRNA or PBMC total RNA. MiXCR, applied by TCRdb to the multiplex PCR reads, yields one record per CDR3 protein. The repertoire holds under 200,000 distinct CDR3 sequences, with under 55% as singletons. CDR1 and CDR2 (germline): ENHRY, SYGVKD. The CDR3 extends over 19 amino acids. Losses at the gene ends were 4 bases for V and 0 bases for J; bases not matched to a gene: 6. General study results and limits: Only very few CDR3 sequences appeared in both tissue and blood. Non-neoplastic patients had below-expected tissue-blood divergence, while all gliomas exceeded expectation.

This chain links TRBV10-3 with TRBJ2-2; TRBD2 agrees at 15 bases. The specimen sequenced was glioma tissue, nonneoplastic brain tissue, or PBMCs (not recorded which). The clonotype originates from a human donor with low-grade glioma or glioblastoma, undergoing nonglioma brain surgery, or in good health (not recorded which). The CDR3 reads CAISARGTSGRTNTGELFF. The CDR3 DNA reads TGTGCCATCAGTGCTCGGGGGACTAGCGGGAGGACGAACACCGGGGAGCTGTTTTTT.